The 15 T cell receptor beta chains below were found in one sample sequenced in a study of T cell responses to AZD1222 COVID-19 vaccine. Sequencing was performed with immunoSEQ multiplex PCR; in TCRdb, only in-frame clones are kept and a portion is missing. This sample has 95,000 to 150,000 clones, with roughly 87% found just once. The source was peripheral blood, collected 28 days after the second AZD1222 dose. These receptors all stem from an adult who received the AZD1222 COVID-19 vaccine.

The chain links TRBV6-1 to TRBJ1-3; D is uncertain. Germline CDR1 and CDR2: MNHNS and SASEGT. The CDR3 is 16 residues long. V lost 2 bases, J lost 0 bases, and 11 bases lay in between. CDR3 sequence: CASSETPASSGNTIYF. CDR3 bases: TGTGCCAGCAGTGAAACCCCAGCGAGCTCTGGAAACACCATATATTTT.

V is TRBV19 and J is TRBJ2-6; D uncertain. V was pared by 3 bases and J by 4 bases, with 7 bases between. The CDR3 length is 14 residues. Per germline, CDR1 LNHDA and CDR2 SQIVND (reference sequence). The DNA of the CDR3 is TGTGCCAGTAGTATGAAGTCAGGGGCCAACGTCCTGACTTTC. Protein: CASSMKSGANVLTF.

The genes are TRBV28 and TRBJ1-6; D is uncertain. Germline CDR1 MDHEN, CDR2 SYDVKM. V lost 7 bases and J 7 bases, leaving 11 bases between the germline ends. The CDR3 sequence is 13 residues long. The CDR3 protein is CASKGQWNSPLHF. In DNA, the CDR3 is TGTGCCAGCAAAGGGCAGTGGAATTCACCCCTCCACTTT.

This sequence joins TRBV7-9 and TRBJ1-2, with TRBD1 matching 8 bases. This CDR3 has 15 amino acids. Germline CDR1 is SEHNR and CDR2 is FQNEAQ (reference sequence). The junction had 9 bases not matched to a gene; V was cut back by 2 bases and J by 7 bases. The chain's CDR3 is CASSLSGGAGLGYTF. For the CDR3, the DNA is TGTGCCAGCAGCTTATCAGGGGGCGCTGGGCTTGGCTACACCTTC.

This rearrangement joins TRBV13 to TRBJ2-7; 7 nucleotides agree with TRBD1. This CDR3 region has 13 residues. CDR1 and CDR2 (germline): PRHDT, FYEKMQ (reference sequence). With V trimmed by 8 bases and J by 3 bases, 7 bases remained unmatched. The CDR3 DNA is TGTGCCAGCGTAGGGGGCGAGAGCTACGAGCAGTACTTC. It codes for CASVGGESYEQYF.

The chain recombines TRBV6-2 or TRBV6-3 with TRBJ1-2; D uncertain. The V end lost 6 bases, the J end lost 11 bases, and 13 bases lay between the germline ends. CDR1 is MNHEY and CDR2 is SVGEGT in the germline V gene. There are 11 residues in the CDR3. This chain's CDR3 is CASSRDLLYTF. DNA of the CDR3: TGTGCCAGCAGCCGAGATTTGTTATACACCTTC.

This clone has a handful of counts. The CDR3 reads CSASLGGGTDTQYF. The CDR3 bases are TGCAGTGCTAGTCTAGGGGGGGGCACAGATACGCAGTATTTT. The chain has TRBV20-1 and TRBJ2-3, with a weak D call TRBD2 (7 bases). Germline V gene lookup returns CDR1 DFQATT and CDR2 SNEGSKA (reference sequence). This CDR3 has 14 amino acids. With 3 bases removed from V and 1 base from J, the gap between germline ends came to 11 bases.

This chain connects TRBV19 to TRBJ1-5; the match to TRBD1 covers 8 bases. V shed 6 bases and J 1 base; nucleotides not matched to a gene: 14. CDR1 is LNHDA and CDR2 is SQIVND in the germline V gene (reference sequence). This CDR3 comprises 18 residues. The CDR3 bases are TGTGCCAGTAGCCTGAGACCCGGGACAGGATCGAGCAATCAGCCCCAGCATTTT. It codes for CASSLRPGTGSSNQPQHF.

The chain uses TRBV20-1 and TRBJ1-3; the match to TRBD1 covers 7 bases. This CDR3 is built from 14 residues. V lost 3 bases and J lost 4; bases outside the gene matches: 6. Germline V gene sequence: CDR1 DFQATT, CDR2 SNEGSKA (reference sequence). The CDR3 coding sequence is TGCAGTGCTAGTGACAGGGCGAACGGAAACACCATATATTTT. It yields the protein CSASDRANGNTIYF.

The chain couples TRBV7-2 to TRBJ2-1; no clear D. Trimming removed 1 base at V and 8 bases at J, with 9 bases between. CDR1 is SGHTA and CDR2 is FQGNSA in the germline V gene. The CDR3 contains 13 residues. The CDR3 DNA is TGTGCCAGCAGCTTAGTTAGGGTTGATGAGCAGTTCTTC. Translated: CASSLVRVDEQFF. The full variable domain, its missing parts supplied by reference TRBV7-2 and TRBJ2-1, is GAGVSQSPSNKVTEKGKDVELRCDPISGHTALYWYRQSLGQGLEFLIYFQGNSAPDKSGLPSDRFSAERTGGSVSTLTIQRTQQEDSAVYLCASSLVRVDEQFFGPGTRLTVL.

This clone has only one observation. This chain uses TRBV6-2 or TRBV6-3 with TRBJ1-2; D gene ambiguous. The germline gives CDR1 MNHEY, CDR2 SVGEGT. The CDR3 length is 15 residues. Between the trimmed V and J ends, which lost 4 bases and 5 bases, there was a span of 17 bases. The CDR3 protein is CASSLSPGRLYGYTF. CDR3 DNA: TGTGCCAGCAGTTTGTCCCCCGGCAGGCTGTATGGCTACACCTTC.

The V gene is TRBV27, the J gene TRBJ1-4; 7 bases are shared with TRBD1. Germline V gives CDR1 MNHEY, CDR2 SMNVEV (reference sequence). V was clipped by 7 bases and J by 3 bases; unmatched bases: 11. The CDR3 covers 16 residues. The CDR3 DNA is TGTGCCAGCAAGCGACAGGGACTCTTGGCTAATGAAAAACTGTTTTTT. Its translation: CASKRQGLLANEKLFF.

This chain uses TRBV3-1 (or the pseudogene TRBV3-2) with TRBJ1-1; D perhaps matches TRBD1 (6 bases). This CDR3 has 14 amino acids. Trimming shortened V by 2 bases and J by 4 bases, and 11 bases separated the two germline ends. Germline CDR1 reads LGHDT; CDR2 reads YNNKEL (reference sequence). Here the CDR3 reads CASSQREGGTEAFF. Written as DNA, the CDR3 is TGTGCCAGCAGCCAAAGGGAAGGGGGCACTGAAGCTTTCTTT.

This clone was seen only a few times. J is TRBJ1-2 and V is TRBV30, with unresolved D. The germline V gene encodes CDR1 GTSNPN and CDR2 SVGIG (reference sequence). V was clipped by 2 bases and J by 3 bases, with 7 bases between them. This CDR3 has 12 residues. The CDR3 sequence is CAWSRQDYGYTF. CDR3 DNA sequence: TGTGCCTGGAGTAGGCAGGACTATGGCTACACCTTC.

The chain couples TRBV30 to TRBJ1-2, with TRBD1 identical over 7 bases. Germline loops: CDR1 GTSNPN, CDR2 SVGIG (reference sequence). The CDR3 loop spans 12 amino acids. Losses at the gene ends were 7 bases for V and 8 bases for J; bases not matched to a gene: 10. The DNA for the CDR3 is TGTGCCTTTTCCCCCGGGACAGCCGGCTACACCTTC. It encodes CAFSPGTAGYTF.